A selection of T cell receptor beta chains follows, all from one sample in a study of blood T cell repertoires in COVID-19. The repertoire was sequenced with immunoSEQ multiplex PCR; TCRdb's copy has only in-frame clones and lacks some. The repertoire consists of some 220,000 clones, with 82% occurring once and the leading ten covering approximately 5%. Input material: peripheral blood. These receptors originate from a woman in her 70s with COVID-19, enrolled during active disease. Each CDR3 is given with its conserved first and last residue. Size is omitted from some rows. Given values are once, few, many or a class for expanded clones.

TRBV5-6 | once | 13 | CASSPRANYGYTF
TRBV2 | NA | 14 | CASRGQGRTGELFF
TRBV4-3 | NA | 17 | CASSQDWEGVSGNTIYF
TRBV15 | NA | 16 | CATSRDTGVLNQPQHF
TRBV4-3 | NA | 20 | CASSQENVGTGAFVDQPQHF
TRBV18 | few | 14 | CASSSLAGDDEQYF
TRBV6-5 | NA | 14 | CASTRQGRTGELFF
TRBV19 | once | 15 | CASRPSGRGTGELFF
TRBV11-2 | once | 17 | CASSLETGGRWFYEQYF
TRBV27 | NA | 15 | CASSYNRGSTDTQYF
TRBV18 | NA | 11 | CASSPQETQYF
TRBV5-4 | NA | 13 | CASSPVNGNEQYF
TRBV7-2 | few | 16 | CASSLLGSDWGETQYF
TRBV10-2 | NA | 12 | CATRTGTQPQHF